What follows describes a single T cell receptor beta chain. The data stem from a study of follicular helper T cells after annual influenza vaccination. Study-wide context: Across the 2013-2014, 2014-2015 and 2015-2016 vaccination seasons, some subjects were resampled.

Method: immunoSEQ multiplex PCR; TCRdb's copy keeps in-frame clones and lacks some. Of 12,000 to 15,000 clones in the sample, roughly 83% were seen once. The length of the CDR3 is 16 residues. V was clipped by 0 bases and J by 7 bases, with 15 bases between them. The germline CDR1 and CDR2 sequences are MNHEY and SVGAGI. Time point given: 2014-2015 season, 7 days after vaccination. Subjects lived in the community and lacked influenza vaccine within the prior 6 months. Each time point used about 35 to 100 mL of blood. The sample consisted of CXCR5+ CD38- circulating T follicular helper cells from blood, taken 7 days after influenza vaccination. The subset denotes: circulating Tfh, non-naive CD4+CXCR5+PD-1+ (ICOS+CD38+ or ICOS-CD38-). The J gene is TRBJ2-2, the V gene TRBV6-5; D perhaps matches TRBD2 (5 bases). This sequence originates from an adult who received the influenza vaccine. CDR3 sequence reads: CASSYSPPTEGGELFF. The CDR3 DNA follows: TGTGCCAGCAGTTACTCGCCGCCAACCGAGGGCGGGGAGCTGTTTTTT.